The 21 T cell receptor beta chains presented below share a single source sample, sequenced in a study of glioma-infiltrating T cells. TCR alpha and beta CDR3 regions were amplified from RNA using iRepertoire nested multiplex PCR. TCRdb passed the multiplex PCR reads through MiXCR, listing each CDR3 protein once. The sample consists of over 120,000 distinct CDR3 sequences, approximately 39% of them appearing once. What was sequenced was glioma tissue, nonneoplastic brain tissue, or PBMCs (not recorded which). These receptors were taken from a human donor with low-grade glioma or glioblastoma, undergoing nonglioma brain surgery, or in good health (not recorded which).

Worth noting for this clonotype: A much bigger clone sits one base away, suggesting this may be a read error. Likely a read error: the CDR3 ends without its conserved phenylalanine or tryptophan. V gene TRBV6-2 or TRBV6-3 combines with J gene TRBJ1-2, with TRBD1 matching over 7 bases. CDR3 length equals 14 residues. V dropped 5 bases and J dropped 5; count of bases not matched to a gene: 8. CDR1 MNHEY and CDR2 SVGEGT come from the germline V gene. CDR3 in DNA: TGTGCCAGCAGTCCGGGACAGCCAGCTTATGGCTACACCCTC. Amino acids: CASSPGQPAYGYTL.

The chain couples TRBV7-2 to TRBJ2-7; D is uncertain. This CDR3 contains 14 residues. Per the germline V gene, CDR1 is SGHTA and CDR2 is FQGNSA. The V and J ends lost 5 bases and 3 bases respectively, with 14 bases between them. CDR3 coding DNA: TGTGCCAGCAGCCCGCCGGGTCTATACTACGAGCAGTACTTC. Amino acid sequence: CASSPPGLYYEQYF.

This clonotype was recorded only once. At one of its ends the junction is not consistent with the germline gene, which may arise from a read error. The DNA for the CDR3 is TGTGCCACCAGCCCCCAAGGGGGGAACACAGGGGAGCTGTTTTTT. Protein product: CATSPQGGNTGELFF. The J gene is TRBJ2-2, the V gene TRBV15; either TRBD1 or TRBD2 may fit D (6 bases each). Germline V gives CDR1 LNHNV, CDR2 YYDKDF (reference sequence). The CDR3 runs 15 residues.

V gene TRBV6-1 combines with J gene TRBJ2-5; 11 positions agree with TRBD2. The CDR3 is 14 residues long. Germline V CDR1 and CDR2: MNHNS, SASEGT. The J segment lost 8 bases and the V segment lost 6 bases, leaving 8 bases of the junction unmatched. In DNA form, the CDR3 reads TGTGCCAGCAGAGATAGCGGGGGGGCCATAACCCAGTACTTC. Protein: CASRDSGGAITQYF.

The chain combines TRBV27 with TRBJ2-1; TRBD1 agrees at 7 bases. Trimming took 7 bases from V and 6 from J; bases not matched to a gene: 6. CDR1 is MNHEY and CDR2 is SMNVEV in the germline V gene (reference sequence). The CDR3 sequence is 13 residues long. The CDR3 sequence is CASNKGAGNEQFF. CDR3 nucleotide sequence: TGTGCCAGCAATAAGGGGGCAGGCAATGAGCAGTTCTTC.

The chain combines TRBV27 with TRBJ2-7; possibly TRBD2 for D (6 bases). The ends were cut back, 3 bases at V and 7 bases at J, with 7 bases in the middle. This CDR3 has 11 residues. Per the germline V gene, CDR1 is MNHEY and CDR2 is SMNVEV (reference sequence). CDR3 coding DNA: TGTGCCAGCAGTTTTGGGGGGGAGCAGTACTTC. It codes for CASSFGGEQYF.

V usage is TRBV11-2 and J usage is TRBJ1-1; TRBD1 is a possible D gene (5 bases). V was shortened by 5 bases and J by 0 bases, with 10 bases between the two germline ends. The germline V gene has CDR1 SGHAT and CDR2 FQNNGV. The CDR3 is made up of 14 amino acids. As DNA, the CDR3 is TGTGCCAGCAGCCCCGACAGTATGAACACTGAAGCTTTCTTT. This translates into CASSPDSMNTEAFF.

This clonotype appeared a single time. The V gene is TRBV18, the J gene TRBJ2-7, with D hard to call. The CDR3 runs to 13 residues. Trimming took off 3 bases at V and 2 bases at J, with 8 bases between the two ends. Per the germline V gene, CDR1 is KGHSH and CDR2 is LQKENI. The CDR3 region has the DNA TGTGCCAGCTCACCTGGCCTTACCTACGAGCAGTACTTC. Residues: CASSPGLTYEQYF.

This clonotype has just a few counts. The CDR3 spells CASSRPTSRSETQYF. The CDR3 DNA follows: TGTGCCAGCAGCCGCCCGACTAGCAGATCGGAGACCCAGTACTTC. The V gene is TRBV6-1, the J gene TRBJ2-5; 7 bases align to TRBD2. V trimming: 6 bases; J trimming: 5 bases; junction bases outside the gene matches: 12. Germline V lookup: CDR1 MNHNS, CDR2 SASEGT. The CDR3 sequence is 15 residues long.

The chain carries TRBV6-1 and TRBJ2-3; D is possibly TRBD1 (5 bases). Germline assignment: CDR1 MNHNS and CDR2 SASEGT. The CDR3 totals 14 residues. V lost 8 bases and J 2 bases, leaving 14 bases between the germline ends. The CDR3 reads CASGAGRVTDTQYF. In nucleotides, the CDR3 is TGTGCCAGCGGGGCCGGCCGAGTCACAGATACGCAGTATTTT.

This clonotype has just a few counts. V is TRBV27 and J is TRBJ1-6; 7 nucleotides line up with TRBD1. The J segment lost 3 bases and the V segment lost 5 bases, leaving 4 bases of the junction unmatched. Germline CDR1 MNHEY, CDR2 SMNVEV (reference sequence). The CDR3 spans 15 residues. The CDR3 spells CASSSGTDYNSPLHF. In DNA, the CDR3 is TGTGCCAGCAGTAGCGGGACAGACTATAATTCACCCCTCCACTTT.

The V call is TRBV7-8, the J call TRBJ2-3; the D gene is possibly TRBD1 (6 bases). Looked up from germline, CDR1 is SGHVS and CDR2 is FQNEAQ. This CDR3 has 17 residues. Trimming cost V 1 base and J 0 bases, with 14 bases left between them. As DNA, the CDR3 is TGTGCCAGCAGCTTAGGTGTAGGGGGTACTAGCACAGATACGCAGTATTTT. The encoded protein is CASSLGVGGTSTDTQYF. The full variable domain, completed using reference TRBV7-8 and TRBJ2-3, is GAGVSQSPRYKVAKRGQDVALRCDPISGHVSLFWYQQALGQGPEFLTYFQNEAQLDKSGLPSDRFFAERPEGSVSTLKIQRTQQEDSAVYLCASSLGVGGTSTDTQYFGPGTRLTVL.

This clonotype occurred many times. The V call is TRBV6-5, the J call TRBJ1-1; D call uncertain. V lost 8 bases and J lost 0, with 10 bases in between. CDR3 size: 13 residues. Germline V lookup: CDR1 MNHEY, CDR2 SVGAGI. Here the CDR3 reads CASHSYLNTEAFF. The CDR3 nucleotides are TGTGCCAGCCACAGTTACTTGAACACTGAAGCTTTCTTT.

This clonotype was seen a few times. The rearrangement joins TRBV11-2 to TRBJ2-3; D gene unclear. The V gene's germline CDR1 is SGHAT and CDR2 FQNNGV. V was shortened by 3 bases and J by 7 bases, with 11 bases between the two germline ends. The CDR3 runs to 13 residues. The chain's CDR3 is CASSLDLMNTQYF. The CDR3 DNA sequence: TGTGCCAGCAGCTTGGACCTCATGAATACGCAGTATTTT. Full variable domain (missing parts from reference TRBV11-2 and TRBJ2-3): EAGVAQSPRYKIIEKRQSVAFWCNPISGHATLYWYQQILGQGPKLLIQFQNNGVVDDSQLPKDRFSAERLKGVDSTLKIQPAKLEDSAVYLCASSLDLMNTQYFGPGTRLTVL.

The chain's CDR3 is CASIARQGALGETQYF. The CDR3 bases are TGCGCCAGCATCGCCCGACAGGGGGCTTTGGGAGAGACCCAGTACTTC. The chain joins TRBV4-1 to TRBJ2-5; 10 nucleotides match TRBD1. The germline gives CDR1 MGHRA, CDR2 YSYEKL. The trim removed 7 bases at V and 4 bases at J, leaving 12 bases unmatched. The CDR3 contains 16 residues.

With respect to this clonotype: This CDR3 is missing its conserved last phenylalanine or tryptophan, likely due to a read error. This rearrangement joins TRBV4-3 to TRBJ2-3; D assignment may be TRBD1 or TRBD2 (5 bases each). V lost 0 bases, J lost 4 bases, and 20 bases lay in between. CDR3 length equals 18 residues. Germline V lookup: CDR1 LGHNA, CDR2 YSLEER. The CDR3 region is CASSQEGTYLRGADTQYL. In nucleotides, the CDR3 is TGCGCCAGCAGCCAAGAGGGGACCTACCTCCGAGGTGCAGATACGCAGTATCTT.

This clonotype was seen repeatedly, ten times or more. The chain couples TRBV27 to TRBJ2-3; no reliable D call. The CDR3 length is 13 residues. Germline V gives CDR1 MNHEY, CDR2 SMNVEV (reference sequence). The V end was cut by 5 bases, the J end by 10 bases, with 16 bases between. The DNA of the CDR3 is TGTGCCAGCAGTAATCGACCAGGCGATTCGCAGTATTTT. Its translation: CASSNRPGDSQYF.

This chain joins TRBV20-1 and TRBJ2-5; D possibly corresponds to TRBD2 (5 bases). This CDR3 is 12 amino acids long. Germline V gene data show CDR1 as DFQATT and CDR2 as SNEGSKA (reference sequence). The germline V and J ends were trimmed by 7 bases and 1 base, with 10 bases remaining between them. CDR3: CSVGDFQETQYF. The DNA of the CDR3 is TGCAGTGTCGGGGATTTCCAAGAGACCCAGTACTTC.

This chain links TRBV7-2 with TRBJ1-6; 8 bases match TRBD1. J was trimmed by 0 bases and V by 2 bases; bases with no gene match: 3. Germline V lookup: CDR1 SGHTA, CDR2 FQGNSA. The CDR3 contains 17 residues. CDR3 bases: TGTGCCAGCAGCTTAACAGGGGGGTTCTCCTATAATTCACCCCTCCACTTT. Its translation: CASSLTGGFSYNSPLHF.

For this clonotype: One end of the junction varies from germline; a read error may be responsible. V usage is TRBV7-9 and J usage is TRBJ1-6; D is possibly TRBD1 (5 bases). Germline V gene data show CDR1 as SEHNR and CDR2 as FQNEAQ (reference sequence). This CDR3 is 14 amino acids long. CDR3 loop: CASSQQPGPSPLHF. The DNA for the CDR3 is TGCGCCAGCAGCCAACAACCGGGACCATCACCCCTCCACTTT. Full variable domain (remainder filled in from reference TRBV7-9 and TRBJ1-6): DTGVSQNPRHKITKRGQNVTFRCDPISEHNRLYWYRQTLGQGPEFLTYFQNEAQLEKSRLLSDRFSAERPKGSFSTLEIQRTEQGDSAMYLCASSQQPGPSPLHFGNGTRLTVT.

The chain employs TRBV4-1 and TRBJ2-1; 7 bases line up with TRBD2. The CDR3 consists of 13 residues. Losses at the gene ends were 5 bases for V and 7 bases for J; bases not matched to a gene: 5. Germline V gene sequence: CDR1 MGHRA, CDR2 YSYEKL. Here the CDR3 DNA reads TGCGCCAGCAGCGGACTAGGGACGAATGAGCAGTTCTTC. This encodes CASSGLGTNEQFF.